This T cell receptor (beta chain) is drawn from a study of cytomegalovirus exposure and HLA in healthy donors. Study results and caveats: Three of the chains that were CMV-associated were confirmed in vitro to be specific for CMV antigens. A further, later analysis showed that HLA-associated TCR beta chains (compared with equally common others) were more clonally expanded. The authors later found TCR association rates varying by HLA locus, with DRB1 most and HLA-C fewest.

Concerning this clone: Its antigen is still unknown.

The PCR contained 60 Vbeta and 13 Jbeta primers. Using immunoSEQ multiplex PCR, the repertoire was profiled, and TCRdb retains in-frame clones only, with some absent. The sample has 50,000 to 65,000 clones; roughly 73% are singletons. This receptor was obtained from a woman between 35 and 50 years old in good health and CMV-seropositive. The specimen was PBMCs.

In DNA form, the CDR3 reads TGTGCCAGCACCCAGGACAGGGGCTCACCCCTCCACTTT. This gives the protein CASTQDRGSPLHF. The V gene is TRBV2, the J gene TRBJ1-6; TRBD1 matches 9 bases. The CDR3 is 13 amino acids. Germline CDR1 and CDR2: SNHLY and FYNNEI. Losses at the gene ends were 7 bases for V and 10 bases for J; bases not matched to a gene: 5.